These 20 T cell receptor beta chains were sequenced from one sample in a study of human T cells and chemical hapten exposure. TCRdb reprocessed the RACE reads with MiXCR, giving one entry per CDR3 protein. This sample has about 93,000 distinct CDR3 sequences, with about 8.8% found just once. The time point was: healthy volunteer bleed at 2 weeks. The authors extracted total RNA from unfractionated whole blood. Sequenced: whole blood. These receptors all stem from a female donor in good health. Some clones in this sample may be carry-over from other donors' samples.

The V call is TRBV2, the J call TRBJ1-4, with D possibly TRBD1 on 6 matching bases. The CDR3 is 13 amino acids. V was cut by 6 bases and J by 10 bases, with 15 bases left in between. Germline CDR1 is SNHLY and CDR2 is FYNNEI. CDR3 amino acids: CASRVSGASKLFF. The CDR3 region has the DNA TGTGCCAGCAGAGTCTCAGGGGCCTCAAAACTGTTTTTT.

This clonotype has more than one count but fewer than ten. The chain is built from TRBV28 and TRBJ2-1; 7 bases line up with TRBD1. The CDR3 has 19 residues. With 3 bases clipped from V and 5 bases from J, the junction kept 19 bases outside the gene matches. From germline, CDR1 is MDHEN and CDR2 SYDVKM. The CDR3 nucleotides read TGTGCCAGCAGTTTTGCAGGGGGACGAGCTAACTCCCCCCACAATGAGCAGTTCTTC. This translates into CASSFAGGRANSPHNEQFF.

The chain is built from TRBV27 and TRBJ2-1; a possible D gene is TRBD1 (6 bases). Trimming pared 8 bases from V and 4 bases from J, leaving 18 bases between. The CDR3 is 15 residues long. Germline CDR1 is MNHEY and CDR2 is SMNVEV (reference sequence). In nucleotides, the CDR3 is TGTGCCAGCTCTAACCGGGACACCTTTTACAATGAGCAGTTCTTC. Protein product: CASSNRDTFYNEQFF.

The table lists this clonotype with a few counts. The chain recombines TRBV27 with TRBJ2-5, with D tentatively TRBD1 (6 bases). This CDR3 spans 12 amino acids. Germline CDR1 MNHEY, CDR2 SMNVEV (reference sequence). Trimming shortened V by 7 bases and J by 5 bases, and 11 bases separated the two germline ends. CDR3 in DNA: TGTGCCAGCATGGGGGCGAGGGAGACCCAGTACTTC. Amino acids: CASMGARETQYF.

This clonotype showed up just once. CDR3 sequence: CASTGSGARATNEKLFF. In DNA form, the CDR3 reads TGTGCCAGCACTGGGTCCGGGGCCCGTGCAACTAATGAAAAACTGTTTTTT. The chain joins TRBV2 to TRBJ1-4; tentatively, D is TRBD1 (5 bases). The CDR3 consists of 17 residues. Germline assignment: CDR1 SNHLY and CDR2 FYNNEI. V was trimmed by 7 bases and J by 0 bases, leaving 18 bases between them. The whole variable domain, remainder taken from reference TRBV2 and TRBJ1-4, is EPEVTQTPSHQVTQMGQEVILRCVPISNHLYFYWYRQILGQKVEFLVSFYNNEISEKSEIFDDQFSVERPDGSNFTLKIRSTKLEDSAMYFCASTGSGARATNEKLFFGSGTQLSVL.

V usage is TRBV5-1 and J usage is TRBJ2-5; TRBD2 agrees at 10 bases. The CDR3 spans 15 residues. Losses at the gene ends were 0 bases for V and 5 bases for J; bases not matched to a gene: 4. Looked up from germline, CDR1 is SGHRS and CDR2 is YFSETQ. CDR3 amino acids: CASSLELAGDETQYF. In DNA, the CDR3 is TGCGCCAGCAGCTTGGAGCTAGCGGGAGATGAGACCCAGTACTTC.

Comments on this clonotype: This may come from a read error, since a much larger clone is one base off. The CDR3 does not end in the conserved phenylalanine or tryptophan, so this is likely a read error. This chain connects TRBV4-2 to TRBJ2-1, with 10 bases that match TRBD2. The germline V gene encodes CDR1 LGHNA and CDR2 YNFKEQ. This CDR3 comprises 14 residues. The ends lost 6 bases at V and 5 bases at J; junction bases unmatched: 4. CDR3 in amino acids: CASRGLAADNEQFL. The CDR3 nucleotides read TGTGCCAGCAGAGGACTAGCGGCCGACAATGAGCAGTTCCTC.

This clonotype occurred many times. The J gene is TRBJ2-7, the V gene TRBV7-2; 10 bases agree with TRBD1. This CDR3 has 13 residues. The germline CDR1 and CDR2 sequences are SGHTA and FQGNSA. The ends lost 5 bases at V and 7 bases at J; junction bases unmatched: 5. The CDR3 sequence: CASSRQGAGEQYF. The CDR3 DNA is TGTGCCAGCAGCCGACAGGGGGCGGGGGAGCAGTACTTC.

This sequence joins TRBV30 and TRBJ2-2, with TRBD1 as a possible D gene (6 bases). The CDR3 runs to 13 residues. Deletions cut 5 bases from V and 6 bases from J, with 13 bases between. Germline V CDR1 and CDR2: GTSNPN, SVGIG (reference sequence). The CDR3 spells CAWGFRGPGELFF. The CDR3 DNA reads TGTGCCTGGGGATTCAGGGGACCCGGGGAGCTGTTTTTT. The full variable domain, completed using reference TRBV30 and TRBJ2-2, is SQTIHQWPATLVQPVGSPLSLECTVEGTSNPNLYWYRQAAGRGLQLLFYSVGIGQISSEVPQNLSASRPQDRQFILSSKKLLLSDSGFYLCAWGFRGPGELFFGEGSRLTVL.

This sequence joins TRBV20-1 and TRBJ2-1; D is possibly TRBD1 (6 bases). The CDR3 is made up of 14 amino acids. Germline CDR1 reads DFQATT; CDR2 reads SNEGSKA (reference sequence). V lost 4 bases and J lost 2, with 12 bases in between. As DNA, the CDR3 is TGCAGTGCTAAAACAGGGACCCCCTACAATGAGCAGTTCTTC. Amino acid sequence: CSAKTGTPYNEQFF.

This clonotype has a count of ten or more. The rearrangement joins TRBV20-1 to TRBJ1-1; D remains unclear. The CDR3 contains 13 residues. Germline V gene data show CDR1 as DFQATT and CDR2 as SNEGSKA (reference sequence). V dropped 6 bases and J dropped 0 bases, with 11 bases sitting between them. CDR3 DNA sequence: TGCAGTGCGACTCTGGACCTGAACACTGAAGCTTTCTTT. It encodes CSATLDLNTEAFF.

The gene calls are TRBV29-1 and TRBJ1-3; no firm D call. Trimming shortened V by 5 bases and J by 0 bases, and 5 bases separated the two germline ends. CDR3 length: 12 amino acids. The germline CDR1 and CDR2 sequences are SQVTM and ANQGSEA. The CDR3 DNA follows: TGCAGCGTTAAGAGCTCTGGAAACACCATATATTTT. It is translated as CSVKSSGNTIYF. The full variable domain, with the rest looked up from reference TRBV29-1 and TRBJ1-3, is SAVISQKPSRDICQRGTSLTIQCQVDSQVTMMFWYRQQPGQSLTLIATANQGSEATYESGFVIDKFPISRPNLTFSTLTVSNMSPEDSSIYLCSVKSSGNTIYFGEGSWLTVV.

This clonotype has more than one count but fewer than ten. In DNA, the CDR3 is TGTGCCAGCGAGGGGCAACAGAACACTGAAGCTTTCTTT. Translation: CASEGQQNTEAFF. The V gene is TRBV2, the J gene TRBJ1-1, with D possibly TRBD1 on 5 matching bases. V shed 8 bases and J shed 1 base, with 11 bases lying between them. Germline CDR1 is SNHLY and CDR2 is FYNNEI. The CDR3 totals 13 residues.

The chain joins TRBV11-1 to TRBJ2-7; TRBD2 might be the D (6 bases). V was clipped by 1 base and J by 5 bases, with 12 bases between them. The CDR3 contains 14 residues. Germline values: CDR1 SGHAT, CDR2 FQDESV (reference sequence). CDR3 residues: CASSLVRRGNEQYF. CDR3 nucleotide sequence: TGTGCCAGCAGCTTAGTTCGGCGGGGCAACGAGCAGTACTTC. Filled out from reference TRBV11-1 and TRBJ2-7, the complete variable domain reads EAEVAQSPRYKITEKSQAVAFWCDPISGHATLYWYRQILGQGPELLVQFQDESVVDDSQLPKDRFSAERLKGVDSTLKIQPAELGDSAMYLCASSLVRRGNEQYFGPGTRLTVT.

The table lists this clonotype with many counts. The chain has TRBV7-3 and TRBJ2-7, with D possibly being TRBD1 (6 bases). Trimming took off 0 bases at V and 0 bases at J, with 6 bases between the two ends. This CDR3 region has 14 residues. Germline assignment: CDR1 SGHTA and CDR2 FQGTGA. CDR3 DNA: TGTGCCAGCAGCTTAACAGGGGGCTCCTACGAGCAGTACTTC. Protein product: CASSLTGGSYEQYF.

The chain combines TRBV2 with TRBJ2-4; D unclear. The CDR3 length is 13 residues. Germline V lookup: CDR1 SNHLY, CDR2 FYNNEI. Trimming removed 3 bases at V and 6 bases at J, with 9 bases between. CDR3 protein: CASSDRVGNIQYF. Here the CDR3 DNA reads TGTGCCAGCAGTGATCGCGTGGGAAACATTCAGTACTTC.

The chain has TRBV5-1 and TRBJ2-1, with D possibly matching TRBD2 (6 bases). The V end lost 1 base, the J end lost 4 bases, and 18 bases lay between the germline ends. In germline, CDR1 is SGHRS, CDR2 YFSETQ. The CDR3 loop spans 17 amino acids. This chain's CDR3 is CASSLRRDGSVYNEQFF. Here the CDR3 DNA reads TGCGCCAGCAGCTTGAGGAGGGACGGGAGTGTTTACAATGAGCAGTTCTTC.

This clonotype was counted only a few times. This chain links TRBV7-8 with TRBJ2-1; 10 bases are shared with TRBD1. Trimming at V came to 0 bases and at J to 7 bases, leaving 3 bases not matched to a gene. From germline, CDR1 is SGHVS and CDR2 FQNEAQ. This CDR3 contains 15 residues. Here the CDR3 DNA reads TGTGCCAGCAGCTTAGCAAGGACAGGGGGTAATGAGCAGTTCTTC. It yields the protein CASSLARTGGNEQFF.

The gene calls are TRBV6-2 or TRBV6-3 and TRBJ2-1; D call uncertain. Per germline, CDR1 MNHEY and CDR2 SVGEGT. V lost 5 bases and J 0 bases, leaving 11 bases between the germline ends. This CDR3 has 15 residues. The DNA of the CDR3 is TGTGCCAGCAGTACCGGCTCTAACTCCTACAATGAGCAGTTCTTC. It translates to CASSTGSNSYNEQFF.

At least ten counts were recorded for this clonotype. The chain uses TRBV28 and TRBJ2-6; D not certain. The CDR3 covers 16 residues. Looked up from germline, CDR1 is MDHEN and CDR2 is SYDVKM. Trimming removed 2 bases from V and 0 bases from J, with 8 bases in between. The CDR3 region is CASSLGEHSGANVLTF. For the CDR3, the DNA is TGTGCCAGCAGTTTAGGGGAACACTCTGGGGCCAACGTCCTGACTTTC.